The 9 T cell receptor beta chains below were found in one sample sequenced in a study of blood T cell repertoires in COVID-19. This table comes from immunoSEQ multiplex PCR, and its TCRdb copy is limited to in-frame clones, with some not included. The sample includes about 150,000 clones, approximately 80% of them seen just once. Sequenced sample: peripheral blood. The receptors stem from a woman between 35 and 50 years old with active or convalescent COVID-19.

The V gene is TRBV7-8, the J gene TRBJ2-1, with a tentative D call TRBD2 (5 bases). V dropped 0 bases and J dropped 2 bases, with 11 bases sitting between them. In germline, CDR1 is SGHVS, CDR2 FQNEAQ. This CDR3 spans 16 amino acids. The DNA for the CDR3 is TGTGCCAGCAGCTTAGCGACTACCCGTCCCTACAATGAGCAGTTCTTC. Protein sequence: CASSLATTRPYNEQFF.

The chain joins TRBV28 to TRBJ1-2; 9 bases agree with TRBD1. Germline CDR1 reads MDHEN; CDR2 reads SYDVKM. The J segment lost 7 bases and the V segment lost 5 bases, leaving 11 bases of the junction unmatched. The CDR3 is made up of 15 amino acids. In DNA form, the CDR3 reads TGTGCCAGCAGTCTTGGACAGGGGAGAGGCGGTGGCTACACCTTC. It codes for CASSLGQGRGGGYTF.

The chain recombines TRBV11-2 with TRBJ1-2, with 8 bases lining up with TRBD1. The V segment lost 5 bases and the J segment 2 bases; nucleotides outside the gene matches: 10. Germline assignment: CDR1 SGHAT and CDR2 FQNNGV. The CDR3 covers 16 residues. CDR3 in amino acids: CASSGLGQGTNYGYTF. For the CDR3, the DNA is TGTGCCAGCAGCGGACTAGGACAGGGAACAAACTATGGCTACACCTTC.

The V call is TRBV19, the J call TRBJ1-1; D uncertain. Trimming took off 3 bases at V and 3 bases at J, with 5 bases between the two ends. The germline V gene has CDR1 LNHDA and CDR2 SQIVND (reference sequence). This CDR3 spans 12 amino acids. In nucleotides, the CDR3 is TGTGCCAGTAGTATGGAGTACACTGAAGCTTTCTTT. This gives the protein CASSMEYTEAFF.

Here the CDR3 reads CASTGQGWTEAFF. CDR3 in DNA: TGTGCCAGCACCGGGCAGGGGTGGACTGAAGCTTTCTTT. The chain is built from TRBV6-5 and TRBJ1-1; possibly TRBD1 for D (6 bases). CDR1 MNHEY and CDR2 SVGAGI come from the germline V gene. Trimming cost V 7 bases and J 5 bases, with 14 bases left between them. This CDR3 region has 13 residues.

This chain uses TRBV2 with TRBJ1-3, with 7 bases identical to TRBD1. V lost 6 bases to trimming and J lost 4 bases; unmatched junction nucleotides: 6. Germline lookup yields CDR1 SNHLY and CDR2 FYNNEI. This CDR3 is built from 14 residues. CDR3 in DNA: TGTGCCAGCAGACCTGAGGGGGCCGGAAACACCATATATTTT. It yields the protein CASRPEGAGNTIYF.

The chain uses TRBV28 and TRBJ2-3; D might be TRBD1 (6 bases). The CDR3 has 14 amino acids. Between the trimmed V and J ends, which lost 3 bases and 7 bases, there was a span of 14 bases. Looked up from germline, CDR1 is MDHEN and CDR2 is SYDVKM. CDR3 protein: CASSFDRPRNTQYF. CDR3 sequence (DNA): TGTGCCAGCAGTTTTGACAGGCCACGGAATACGCAGTATTTT.

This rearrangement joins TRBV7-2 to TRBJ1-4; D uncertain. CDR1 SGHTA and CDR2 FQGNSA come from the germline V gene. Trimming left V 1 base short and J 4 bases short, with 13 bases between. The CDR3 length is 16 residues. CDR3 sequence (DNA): TGTGCCAGCAGCTTAGGTTGGAGGGCGGGTAATGAAAAACTGTTTTTT. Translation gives CASSLGWRAGNEKLFF. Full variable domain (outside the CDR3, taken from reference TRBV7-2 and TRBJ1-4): GAGVSQSPSNKVTEKGKDVELRCDPISGHTALYWYRQSLGQGLEFLIYFQGNSAPDKSGLPSDRFSAERTGGSVSTLTIQRTQQEDSAVYLCASSLGWRAGNEKLFFGSGTQLSVL.

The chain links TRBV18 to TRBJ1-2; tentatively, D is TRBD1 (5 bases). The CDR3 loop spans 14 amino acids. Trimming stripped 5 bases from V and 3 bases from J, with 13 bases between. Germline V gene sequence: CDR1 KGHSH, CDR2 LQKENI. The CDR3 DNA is TGTGCCAGCTCATCAGCGACGGGGGACTATGGCTACACCTTC. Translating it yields CASSSATGDYGYTF.